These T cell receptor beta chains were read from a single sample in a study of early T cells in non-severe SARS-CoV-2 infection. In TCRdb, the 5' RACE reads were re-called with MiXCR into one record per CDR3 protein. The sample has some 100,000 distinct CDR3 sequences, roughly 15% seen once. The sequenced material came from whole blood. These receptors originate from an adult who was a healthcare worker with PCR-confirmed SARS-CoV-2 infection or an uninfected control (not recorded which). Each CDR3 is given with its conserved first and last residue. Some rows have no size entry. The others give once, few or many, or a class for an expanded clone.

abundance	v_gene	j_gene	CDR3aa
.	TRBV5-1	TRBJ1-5	CASSLTGVNQPQHF
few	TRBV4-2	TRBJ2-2	CASSQGVAGPGELFF
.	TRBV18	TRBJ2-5	CASSPGYQETQYF
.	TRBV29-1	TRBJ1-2	CSVDPGNYGYTF
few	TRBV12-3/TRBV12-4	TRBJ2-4	CASRRSGQGLTLAKNIQYF
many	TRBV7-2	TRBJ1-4	CASSLAHGTPTNEKLFF
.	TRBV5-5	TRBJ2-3	CASSPTGTASDTQYF
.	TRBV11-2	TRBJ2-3	CASRGYRTDTQYF
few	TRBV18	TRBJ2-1	CASSPPPGDSYNEQFF
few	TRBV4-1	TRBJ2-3	CASSQDLVADTQYF
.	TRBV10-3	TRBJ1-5	CAISEEGGSNQPQHF
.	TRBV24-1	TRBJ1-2	CATSDFPTGDGYTF
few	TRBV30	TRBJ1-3	CAFRTGYSGNTIYF
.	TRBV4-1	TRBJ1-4	CASSRMWEKLFF
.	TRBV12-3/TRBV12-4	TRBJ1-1	CASSFIRGNTEVFF
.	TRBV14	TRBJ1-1	CASSLNMNTEAFF
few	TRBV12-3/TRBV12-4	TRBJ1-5	CASSQGGGNQPQHF
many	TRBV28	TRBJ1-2	CASRGPGQGAYGYTF
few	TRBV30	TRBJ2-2	CAWTLGADGELFF
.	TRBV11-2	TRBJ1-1	CASSYIRKAFF
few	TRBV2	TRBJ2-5	CASTGTSGLRETQYF
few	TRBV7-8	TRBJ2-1	CASSIPGTGGIYNEQFF
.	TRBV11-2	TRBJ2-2	CASSLDSRRTGELFF